Below, 29 T cell receptor beta chains from the same sample are listed, as sequenced in a study of cytomegalovirus exposure and HLA in healthy donors. A multiplex PCR was run with 60 Vbeta primers and 13 Jbeta primers. Some clones are missing from TCRdb's copy, which holds only in-frame ones; the method was immunoSEQ multiplex PCR. Of 200,000 to 250,000 clones in the sample, 65% to 90% are singletons; the top ten hold 1.4%. Material for sequencing was PBMCs. The receptors here all came from a girl between 10 and 17 years old in good health and CMV-seronegative.

This chain connects TRBV28 to TRBJ1-2, with D tentatively TRBD1 (6 bases). CDR3 length equals 14 residues. With 6 bases removed from V and 4 bases from J, the gap between germline ends came to 15 bases. Germline CDR1 and CDR2: MDHEN and SYDVKM. CDR3 protein: CASSPTGFGYGYTF. CDR3 DNA sequence: TGTGCCAGCAGCCCTACAGGGTTTGGCTATGGCTACACCTTC.

The chain links TRBV7-9 to TRBJ2-3; no reliable D call. CDR3 length: 13 residues. Germline CDR1 SEHNR, CDR2 FQNEAQ (reference sequence). Trimming cost V 5 bases and J 6 bases, with 12 bases left between them. The CDR3 loop reads CASSRVTWDTQYF. Here the CDR3 DNA reads TGTGCCAGCAGCCGCGTTACTTGGGATACGCAGTATTTT.

The chain employs TRBV19 and TRBJ2-7; D is unresolved. The CDR3 runs 13 residues. Trimming took off 5 bases at V and 3 bases at J, with 11 bases between the two ends. Germline V CDR1 and CDR2: LNHDA, SQIVND (reference sequence). The CDR3 sequence is CASSRPGFYEQYF. In nucleotides, the CDR3 is TGTGCCAGTAGTCGCCCGGGTTTCTACGAGCAGTACTTC.

V and J are TRBV21-1 and TRBJ2-7; the table's D call, TRBD2, was not checked against the DNA. TRBV21-1 represents a pseudogene. The CDR3 totals 18 residues. The CDR3 loop reads CASSKSCISSVGRAKQYF. The CDR3 nucleotides are TGTGCCAGCAGCAAATCATGCATCAGCTCTGTCGGGAGAGCAAAGCAGTACTTC.

The V call is TRBV10-3, the J call TRBJ2-7; 10 positions agree with TRBD1. J lost 5 bases, V lost 4 bases, and 2 bases had no gene match. This CDR3 spans 13 amino acids. CDR1 and CDR2 from the germline V gene are ENHRY and SYGVKD. CDR3 amino acids: CAISGTGGHEQYF. As DNA, the CDR3 is TGTGCCATCAGTGGGACAGGGGGACACGAGCAGTACTTC.

CDR3 amino acids: CASSRSSYQPQHF. The DNA for the CDR3 is TGTGCCAGCAGTCGGTCAAGTTATCAGCCCCAGCATTTT. The chain couples TRBV6-5 to TRBJ1-5; no reliable D call. The CDR3 has 13 amino acids. Germline V gene data show CDR1 as MNHEY and CDR2 as SVGAGI. Trimming pared 5 bases from V and 5 bases from J, leaving 10 bases between.

The rearrangement links TRBV2 to TRBJ1-5, with TRBD1 identical over 10 bases. Germline CDR1 reads SNHLY; CDR2 reads FYNNEI. V was clipped by 6 bases and J by 5 bases; unmatched bases: 4. There are 14 residues in the CDR3. CDR3 loop: CASSVDRGDQPQHF. In DNA, the CDR3 is TGTGCCAGCAGCGTGGACAGGGGGGATCAGCCCCAGCATTTT.

The V and J genes are TRBV19 and TRBJ1-3; D unclear. The CDR3 covers 19 residues. Trimming took 0 bases from V and 2 from J, leaving 20 bases between them. Germline-derived CDR1 and CDR2 are LNHDA and SQIVND (reference sequence). The chain's CDR3 is CASSIEGIGSSRAGNTIYF. Here the CDR3 DNA reads TGTGCCAGTAGTATAGAAGGCATAGGGAGTAGTCGGGCTGGAAACACCATATATTTT.

This chain links TRBV19 with TRBJ1-1; 11 bases line up with TRBD1. The J segment lost 4 bases and the V segment lost 6 bases, leaving 7 bases of the junction unmatched. The germline CDR1 and CDR2 sequences are LNHDA and SQIVND (reference sequence). This CDR3 is 15 amino acids long. This CDR3 is CASRERTGGSTEAFF. In DNA form, the CDR3 reads TGTGCCAGTAGAGAGCGGACAGGGGGCTCCACTGAAGCTTTCTTT.

This clone turned up a few times. This chain links TRBV5-6 with TRBJ2-1; 10 positions agree with TRBD1. The CDR3 is 15 amino acids. The ends lost 4 bases at V and 8 bases at J; junction bases unmatched: 9. Per germline, CDR1 SGHDT and CDR2 YYEEEE. CDR3 loop: CASSQGTGDRDEQFF. The CDR3 coding sequence is TGTGCCAGCAGCCAAGGGACAGGGGATAGGGATGAGCAGTTCTTC.

This chain joins TRBV5-4 and TRBJ2-5, with TRBD1 matching 9 bases. V trimming: 2 bases; J trimming: 1 base; junction bases outside the gene matches: 3. Germline CDR1 is SGHNT and CDR2 is YYREEE (reference sequence). The CDR3 length is 15 residues. CDR3 region: CASSFRQGVQETQYF. CDR3 coding DNA: TGTGCCAGCAGCTTCAGACAGGGGGTCCAAGAGACCCAGTACTTC.

This chain connects TRBV11-3 to TRBJ2-7, with D possibly TRBD2 on 5 matching bases. Germline loops: CDR1 SGHNT, CDR2 YENEEA. This CDR3 comprises 14 residues. V lost 5 bases to trimming and J lost 6 bases, with 17 bases between them. The CDR3 DNA reads TGTGCCAGCAGCCTACAATGGGGAGCTGGCGAGCAGTACTTC. This translates into CASSLQWGAGEQYF.

J is TRBJ2-3 and V is TRBV2, with D maybe TRBD2 (6 bases). The length of the CDR3 is 12 residues. Deletions cut 9 bases from V and 8 bases from J, with 15 bases between. CDR1 is SNHLY, CDR2 FYNNEI, per germline. The CDR3 region has the DNA TGTGCCAGTTCTTATGCCGGGAGTACGCAGTATTTT. Amino acids: CASSYAGSTQYF.

This chain connects TRBV30 to TRBJ1-1, with 7 bases matching TRBD1. Germline V gene data show CDR1 as GTSNPN and CDR2 as SVGIG (reference sequence). This CDR3 spans 14 amino acids. V dropped 8 bases and J dropped 0; count of bases not matched to a gene: 9. CDR3 sequence reads: CATQGLYMNTEAFF. In DNA form, the CDR3 reads TGTGCCACACAGGGGCTATACATGAACACTGAAGCTTTCTTT.

The gene calls are TRBV10-1 and TRBJ1-2; D call uncertain. This CDR3 has 13 amino acids. The V end was cut by 2 bases, the J end by 3 bases, with 7 bases between. Germline CDR1 WNHNN, CDR2 SYGVQD (reference sequence). CDR3 DNA: TGCGCCAGCAGTGAGAGACAAGACTATGGCTACACCTTC. Residues: CASSERQDYGYTF.

The rearrangement joins TRBV6-5 to TRBJ1-1; D unresolved. The V end lost 0 bases, the J end lost 4 bases, and 9 bases lay between the germline ends. Germline CDR1 is MNHEY and CDR2 is SVGAGI. This CDR3 is 14 amino acids long. The CDR3 bases are TGTGCCAGCAGTTACTCGTTACGGGTCACTGAAGCTTTCTTT. Translated, it gives CASSYSLRVTEAFF.

The genes are TRBV4-3 and TRBJ2-4; D possibly corresponds to TRBD1 (6 bases). This CDR3 contains 17 residues. V was shortened by 3 bases and J by 9 bases, with 24 bases between the two germline ends. Germline V gene lookup returns CDR1 LGHNA and CDR2 YSLEER. The CDR3 region is CASSQGTTGSPMSIQYF. CDR3 coding DNA: TGCGCCAGCAGCCAGGGTACTACAGGGTCTCCAATGAGCATTCAGTACTTC.

As to this clone: At one boundary the junction diverges from the germline segment, which might be a read error. The chain combines TRBV9 with TRBJ1-5; maybe TRBD1 (6 bases). Germline V gives CDR1 SGDLS, CDR2 YYNGEE. The CDR3 extends over 15 amino acids. The DNA of the CDR3 is TGTGCCAGCAGCGTAGACGGGCAGGGCGGACAGCCCCGGCATTTT. Translating it yields CASSVDGQGGQPRHF.

J is TRBJ2-3 and V is TRBV19; 8 bases align to TRBD1. The V gene's germline CDR1 is LNHDA and CDR2 SQIVND (reference sequence). This CDR3 contains 16 residues. V shed 6 bases, J shed 0 bases, and the junction held 8 bases outside the gene matches. The CDR3 region has the DNA TGTGCCAGTAGGTCCGGGACAGGCCATAGCACAGATACGCAGTATTTT. Amino acids: CASRSGTGHSTDTQYF.

This chain uses TRBV7-2 with TRBJ1-5; perhaps TRBD1 as D (6 bases). This CDR3 spans 15 amino acids. Germline CDR1 reads SGHTA; CDR2 reads FQGNSA. Deletions cut 1 base from V and 4 bases from J, with 11 bases between. In DNA form, the CDR3 reads TGTGCCAGCAGCTTAGAAGGACAGCGAAATCAGCCCCAGCATTTT. This translates into CASSLEGQRNQPQHF.

This clone was seen just once. The chain couples TRBV7-2 to TRBJ2-7; D is possibly TRBD2 (5 bases). The germline V gene has CDR1 SGHTA and CDR2 FQGNSA. V lost 1 base and J 2 bases, leaving 12 bases between the germline ends. This CDR3 has 15 residues. The CDR3 DNA reads as TGTGCCAGCAGCTTAGGGACGGAGGTTGCCTACGAGCAGTACTTC. As protein: CASSLGTEVAYEQYF.

The chain links TRBV29-1 to TRBJ1-2; possibly TRBD1 for D (6 bases). Trimming took off 1 base at V and 8 bases at J, with 14 bases between the two ends. CDR1 is SQVTM and CDR2 is ANQGSEA in the germline V gene. The CDR3 covers 13 residues. CDR3 loop: CSVEGEQGRGYTF. CDR3 bases: TGCAGCGTTGAAGGGGAACAGGGACGAGGCTACACCTTC.

A single count supports this clone. The chain combines TRBV28 with TRBJ2-7; the match to TRBD2 covers 11 bases. J gave up 6 bases and V 9 bases, and 10 bases lay outside the gene matches. This CDR3 has 14 residues. In germline, CDR1 is MDHEN, CDR2 SYDVKM. CDR3 residues: CASTTSGIVSEQYF. CDR3 nucleotide sequence: TGTGCCAGTACGACTAGCGGGATAGTCTCCGAGCAGTACTTC.

This rearrangement joins TRBV7-3 to TRBJ2-3, with 7 bases lining up with TRBD1. Per the germline V gene, CDR1 is SGHTA and CDR2 is FQGTGA. Trimming took 3 bases from V and 6 from J; bases not matched to a gene: 3. The CDR3 is 13 amino acids. CDR3 DNA: TGTGCCAGCAGCTTGACAGGGAGTGATACGCAGTATTTT. Translation gives CASSLTGSDTQYF.

This clone has only a few counts. The chain carries TRBV11-2 and TRBJ1-1; 8 bases fit TRBD1. CDR1 is SGHAT and CDR2 is FQNNGV in the germline V gene. V shed 1 base, J shed 1 base, and the junction held 5 bases outside the gene matches. The CDR3 is made up of 16 amino acids. The CDR3 is CASSLGHRGENTEAFF. The CDR3 region has the DNA TGTGCCAGCAGCTTAGGGCACAGGGGGGAGAACACTGAAGCTTTCTTT.

The chain employs TRBV25-1 and TRBJ2-1, with 11 bases lining up with TRBD2. Germline CDR1 MGHDK, CDR2 SYGVNS. With 4 bases clipped from V and 4 bases from J, the junction kept 12 bases outside the gene matches. This CDR3 spans 18 amino acids. CDR3 coding DNA: TGTGCCAGCAGTGGCCAGACTAGCGGGACGGGTAGTTACAATGAGCAGTTCTTC. Amino acids: CASSGQTSGTGSYNEQFF.

Turning to this clone: A junction boundary mismatches the germline segment, possibly from a read error. In the same sample, other DNA sequences code for this CDR3. The genes are TRBV6-1 and TRBJ1-2; 7 nucleotides align to TRBD1. Germline V gene data show CDR1 as MNHNS and CDR2 as SASEGT. CDR3 length: 13 residues. CDR3 loop: CASSGGTDYGYTF. In DNA form, the CDR3 reads TGTGCCAGCAGTGGAGGGACAGACTATGGCTACACCTTT.

This clone appeared once. V gene TRBV29-1 combines with J gene TRBJ1-4; D is possibly TRBD1 (6 bases). The CDR3 has 11 amino acids. CDR1 is SQVTM, CDR2 ANQGSEA, per germline. The germline V and J ends were trimmed by 6 bases and 14 bases, with 16 bases remaining between them. The chain's CDR3 is CSVGEGGALFF. Written as DNA, the CDR3 is TGCAGCGTCGGCGAAGGGGGGGCTCTGTTTTTT. Together with reference TRBV29-1 and TRBJ1-4, the CDR3 gives the full variable domain: SAVISQKPSRDICQRGTSLTIQCQVDSQVTMMFWYRQQPGQSLTLIATANQGSEATYESGFVIDKFPISRPNLTFSTLTVSNMSPEDSSIYLCSVGEGGALFFGSGTQLSVL.

This chain joins TRBV19 and TRBJ2-2, with a tentative D call TRBD1 (5 bases). This CDR3 region has 15 residues. Trimming cost V 4 bases and J 6 bases, with 15 bases left between them. CDR1 LNHDA and CDR2 SQIVND come from the germline V gene (reference sequence). CDR3 nucleotides: TGTGCCAGTAGTAAGTGGGATCAGGGTTCCGGGGAGCTGTTTTTT. Its translation is CASSKWDQGSGELFF.